This T cell receptor (beta chain) was sequenced in a study of blood T cell repertoires in COVID-19. Trimming at V came to 3 bases and at J to 3 bases, leaving 6 bases not matched to a gene. Per germline, CDR1 LGHDT and CDR2 YNNKEL (reference sequence). The CDR3 extends over 16 amino acids. The participants were between roughly 18 and 100 years old and came from roughly 25 US areas. Cohort 3 donors were reported recovered after two negative PCRs, clearance, or symptom resolution. Original methodology: Estimation of nucleated cell counts relied on the amplification of reference gene primers. Sequencing used immunoSEQ multiplex PCR; TCRdb keeps in-frame clones, though not all of them. V and J calls and clone size are copied from that table; D and trimming were computed from the DNA. The sample includes 150,000 to 200,000 clones, approximately 78% of them seen just once.

This TCR was sampled from a woman aged 45 to 65 who had recovered from COVID-19. Sequenced: PBMCs or T cells enriched from blood (not recorded which). The chain combines TRBV3-1 (or the pseudogene TRBV3-2) with TRBJ2-1, with 9 positions matching TRBD1. CDR3 in DNA: TGTGCCAGCAGCCACCAGGGACAGGGAGTCTACAATGAGCAGTTCTTC. Its protein is CASSHQGQGVYNEQFF.